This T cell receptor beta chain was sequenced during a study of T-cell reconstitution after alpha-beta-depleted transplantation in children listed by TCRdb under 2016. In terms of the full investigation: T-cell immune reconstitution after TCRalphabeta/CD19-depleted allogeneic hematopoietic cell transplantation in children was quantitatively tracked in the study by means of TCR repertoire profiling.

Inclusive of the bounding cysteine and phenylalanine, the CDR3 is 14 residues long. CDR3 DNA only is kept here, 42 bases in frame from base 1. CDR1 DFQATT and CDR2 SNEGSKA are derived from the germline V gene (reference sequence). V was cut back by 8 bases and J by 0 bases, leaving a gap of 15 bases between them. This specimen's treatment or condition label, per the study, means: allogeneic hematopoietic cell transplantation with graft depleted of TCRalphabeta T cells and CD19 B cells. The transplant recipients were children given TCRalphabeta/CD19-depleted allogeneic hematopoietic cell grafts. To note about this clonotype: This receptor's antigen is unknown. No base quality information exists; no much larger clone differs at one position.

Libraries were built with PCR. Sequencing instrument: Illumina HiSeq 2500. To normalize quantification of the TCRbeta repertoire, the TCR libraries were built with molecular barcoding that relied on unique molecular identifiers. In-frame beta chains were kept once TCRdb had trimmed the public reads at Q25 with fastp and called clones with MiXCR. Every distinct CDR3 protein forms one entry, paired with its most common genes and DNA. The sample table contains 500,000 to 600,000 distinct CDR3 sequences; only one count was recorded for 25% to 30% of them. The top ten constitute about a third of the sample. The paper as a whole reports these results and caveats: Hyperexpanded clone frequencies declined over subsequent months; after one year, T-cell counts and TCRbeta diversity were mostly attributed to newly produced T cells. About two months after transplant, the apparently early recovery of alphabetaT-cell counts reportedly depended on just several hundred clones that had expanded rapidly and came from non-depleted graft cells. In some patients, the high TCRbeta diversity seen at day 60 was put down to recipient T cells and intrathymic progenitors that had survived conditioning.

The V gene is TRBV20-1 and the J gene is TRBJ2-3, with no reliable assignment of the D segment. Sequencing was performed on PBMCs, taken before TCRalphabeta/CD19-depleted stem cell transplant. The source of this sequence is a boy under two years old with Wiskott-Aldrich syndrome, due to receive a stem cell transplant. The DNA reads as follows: TGCAGTTTCTCCCATAGTACTAGCACAGATACGCAGTATTTT. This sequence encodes CSFSHSTSTDTQYF.